This T cell receptor beta chain was recorded in a study of T cells in Graves' hyperthyroidism and ophthalmopathy. This clonotype was detected a few times. A read error may account for a junction end that differs from germline. TCR beta CDR3 regions were amplified from RNA transcripts. The TCR CDR3 was amplified in a first-round RT-PCR using the HTBI primer set. TCRdb re-called the multiplex PCR reads through MiXCR, storing one row per CDR3 protein. The repertoire consists of 450,000 to 600,000 distinct CDR3 sequences, with about 20% occurring once and the leading ten covering about 45%. In germline, CDR1 is MNHEY, CDR2 SMNVEV (reference sequence). The CDR3 runs to 15 residues.

Input material: blood. This clonotype originated in a man aged 35 to 55 with Graves' ophthalmopathy. This chain uses TRBV27 with TRBJ1-1; D gene ambiguous. The CDR3: CASSPFEVSNSEAFF. The CDR3 nucleotides are TGTGCCAGCAGTCCCTTTGAGGTCTCGAACTCTGAAGCTTTCTTT.